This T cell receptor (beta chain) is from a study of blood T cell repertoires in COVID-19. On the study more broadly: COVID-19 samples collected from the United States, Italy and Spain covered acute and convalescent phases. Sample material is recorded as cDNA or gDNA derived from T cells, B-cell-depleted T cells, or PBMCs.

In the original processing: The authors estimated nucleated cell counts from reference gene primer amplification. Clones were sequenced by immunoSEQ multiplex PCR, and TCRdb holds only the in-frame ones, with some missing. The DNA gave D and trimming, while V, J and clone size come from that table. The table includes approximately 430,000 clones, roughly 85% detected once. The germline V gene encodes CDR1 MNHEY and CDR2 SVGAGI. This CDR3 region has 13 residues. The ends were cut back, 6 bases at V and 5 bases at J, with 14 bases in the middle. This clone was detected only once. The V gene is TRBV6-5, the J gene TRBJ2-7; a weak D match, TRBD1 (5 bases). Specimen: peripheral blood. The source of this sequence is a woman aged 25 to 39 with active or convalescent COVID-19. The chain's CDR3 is CASRGPMRNEQYF. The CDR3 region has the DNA TGTGCCAGCAGGGGGCCTATGAGGAACGAGCAGTACTTC.